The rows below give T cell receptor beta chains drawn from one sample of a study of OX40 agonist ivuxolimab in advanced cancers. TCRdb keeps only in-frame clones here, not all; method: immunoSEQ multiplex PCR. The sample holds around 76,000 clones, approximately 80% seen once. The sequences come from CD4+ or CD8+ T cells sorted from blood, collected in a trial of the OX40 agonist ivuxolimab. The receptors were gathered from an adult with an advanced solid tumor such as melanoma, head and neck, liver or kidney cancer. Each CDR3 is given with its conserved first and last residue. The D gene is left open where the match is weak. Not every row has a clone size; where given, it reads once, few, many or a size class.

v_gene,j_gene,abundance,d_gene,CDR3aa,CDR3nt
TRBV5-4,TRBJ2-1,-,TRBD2,CASSPSGTAYNEQFF,TGTGCCAGCAGCCCTAGCGGGACAGCATACAATGAGCAGTTCTTC
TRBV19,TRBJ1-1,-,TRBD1,CASRQGAYTEAFF,TGTGCCAGTAGACAGGGGGCTTACACTGAAGCTTTCTTT
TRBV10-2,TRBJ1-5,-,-,CASSRAAREPQHF,TGCGCCAGCAGTAGGGCCGCGCGGGAGCCCCAGCATTTT
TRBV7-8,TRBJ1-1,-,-,CASSTPDSEAFF,TGTGCCAGCAGCACGCCGGACAGTGAAGCTTTCTTT
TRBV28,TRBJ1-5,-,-,CASSLGGQYQPQHF,TGTGCCAGCAGTTTAGGGGGGCAGTATCAGCCCCAGCATTTT
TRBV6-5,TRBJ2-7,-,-,CASSRGTDTYEQYF,TGTGCCAGTAGTCGCGGGACAGACACCTACGAGCAGTACTTC
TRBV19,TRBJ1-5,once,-,CASTGFQGPQHF,TGTGCCAGTACGGGTTTTCAGGGGCCCCAGCATTTT
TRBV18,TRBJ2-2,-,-,CASSPLQNTGELFF,TGTGCCAGCTCACCATTACAGAACACCGGGGAGCTGTTTTTT
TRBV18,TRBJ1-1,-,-,CASSRRENTEAFF,TGTGCCAGCTCACGTCGCGAGAACACTGAAGCTTTCTTT
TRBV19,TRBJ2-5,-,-,CASSSGRVSETQYF,TGTGCCAGTAGTAGTGGACGGGTAAGCGAGACCCAGTACTTC
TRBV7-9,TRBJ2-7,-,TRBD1,CASSLGTGEREQYF,TGTGCCAGCAGCTTAGGGACAGGGGAGCGGGAGCAGTACTTC
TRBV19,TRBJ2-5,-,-,CASSIARGGRQETQYF,TGTGCCAGTAGTATCGCCAGGGGAGGCCGCCAAGAGACCCAGTACTTC
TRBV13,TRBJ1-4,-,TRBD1,CASSFSRQGAQKLFF,TGTGCCAGCAGCTTCTCAAGACAGGGGGCTCAAAAACTGTTTTTT
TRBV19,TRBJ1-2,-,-,CASTPSGFRYGYTF,TGTGCCAGTACCCCATCGGGTTTTAGGTATGGCTACACCTTC
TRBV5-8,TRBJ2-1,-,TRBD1,CASSLSTGVYNEQFF,TGTGCCAGCAGCTTAAGCACAGGGGTTTACAATGAGCAGTTCTTC
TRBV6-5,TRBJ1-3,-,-,CASSYNSENTIYF,TGTGCCAGCAGTTACAATTCCGAAAACACCATATATTTT
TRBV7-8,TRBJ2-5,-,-,CASSLAETQYF,TGTGCCAGCAGCTTAGCAGAGACCCAGTACTTC
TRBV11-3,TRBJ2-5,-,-,CASSFGGRAQETQYF,TGTGCCAGCAGCTTCGGAGGGCGGGCCCAAGAGACCCAGTACTTC
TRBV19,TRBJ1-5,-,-,CASSIWTDLPFNQPQHF,TGTGCCAGTAGTATCTGGACGGACCTCCCCTTCAATCAGCCCCAGCATTTT
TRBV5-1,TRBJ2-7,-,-,CASSSQGWGYEQYF,TGCGCCAGCAGCTCCCAGGGGTGGGGTTACGAGCAGTACTTC
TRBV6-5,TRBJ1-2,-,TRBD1,CASRRGQGNYGYTF,TGTGCCAGCAGGCGGGGACAGGGGAACTATGGCTACACCTTC
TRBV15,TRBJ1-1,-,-,CATSRAEAFF,TGTGCCACCAGCAGAGCCGAAGCTTTCTTT
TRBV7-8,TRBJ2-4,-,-,CASSLVGQGGNIQYF,TGTGCCAGCAGCTTAGTTGGGCAGGGGGGAAACATTCAGTACTTC
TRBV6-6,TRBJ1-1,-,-,CASSPQRASNTEAFF,TGTGCCAGCAGTCCTCAAAGGGCCTCCAACACTGAAGCTTTCTTT
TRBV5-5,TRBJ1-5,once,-,CASSLVEVRNQPQHF,TGTGCCAGCAGCTTGGTGGAGGTTCGAAATCAGCCCCAGCATTTT
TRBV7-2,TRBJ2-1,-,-,CASSFTRGGNEQFF,TGTGCCAGCAGCTTCACCCGGGGCGGGAATGAGCAGTTCTTC
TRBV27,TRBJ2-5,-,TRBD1,CASSLWGTGGAEYF,TGTGCCAGCAGTTTATGGGGGACAGGGGGCGCGGAGTACTTC